This T cell receptor (beta chain) derives from a study of coeliac disease. The CDR3 loop spans 16 amino acids. CDR1 and CDR2 (germline): SQVTM, ANQGSEA. The trim removed 4 bases at V and 8 bases at J, leaving 17 bases unmatched. Method: immunoSEQ multiplex PCR; TCRdb's copy keeps in-frame clones and lacks some. The sample has 6,000 to 7,000 clones; 55% to 65% are singletons. V usage is TRBV29-1 and J usage is TRBJ2-1; 7 nucleotides align to TRBD1. This receptor was obtained from a man aged 55 to 69 with celiac disease on a gluten-free diet. The sample taken for sequencing was lymphocytes from the gut lamina propria. The CDR3 here is CSVVPPGTASGYEQFF. The DNA for the CDR3 is TGCAGCGTTGTGCCCCCCGGGACAGCCAGCGGCTATGAGCAGTTCTTC.